The rows below give T cell receptor beta chains drawn from one sample of a study of cytomegalovirus exposure and HLA in healthy donors. TCRdb's table, derived via immunoSEQ multiplex PCR, lists solely in-frame clones and lacks some. The sample holds about 98,000 clones, about 76% seen once. Sequenced: PBMCs. The receptors were gathered from a human donor in good health. The CDR3 runs from the conserved cysteine through the conserved F or W. Fields, in order: CDR3 length, clone size, D gene, V gene, J gene, CDR3 protein, CDR3 DNA. A D gene is named only where the DNA matches it firmly. Clone sizes are given selectively: once, few, many, or a class where the clone is expanded.

17	-	TRBD1	TRBV9	TRBJ2-1	CASSVRDRGLLVGEQFF	TGTGCCAGCAGCGTCCGGGACAGGGGGCTCCTCGTCGGTGAGCAGTTCTTC
13	-	-	TRBV10-1	TRBJ1-5	CASSQGGGQPQHF	TGCGCCAGTTCCCAGGGAGGGGGTCAGCCCCAGCATTTT
14	-	-	TRBV5-1	TRBJ1-2	CASSLVDTDYGYTF	TGCGCCAGCAGCTTGGTAGATACGGACTATGGCTACACCTTC
14	few	TRBD1	TRBV25-1	TRBJ1-1	CASRQQGVNTEAFF	TGTGCCAGCAGGCAACAGGGGGTGAACACTGAAGCTTTCTTT
18	few	TRBD1	TRBV4-3	TRBJ2-6	CASSQDVQGAFGANVLTF	TGCGCCAGCAGCCAAGACGTGCAGGGGGCCTTTGGGGCCAACGTCCTGACTTTC
17	-	TRBD2	TRBV9	TRBJ2-5	CASSPGTSGTVLETQYF	TGTGCCAGCAGCCCTGGGACTAGCGGGACGGTCTTGGAGACCCAGTACTTC
15	few	-	TRBV19	TRBJ1-4	CASSMGGTNNEKLFF	TGTGCCAGTAGTATGGGTGGGACTAATAATGAAAAACTGTTTTTT
13	-	TRBD1	TRBV18	TRBJ2-7	CASSPDRVNEQYF	TGTGCCAGCTCACCAGACAGGGTTAACGAGCAGTACTTC
16	-	TRBD2	TRBV11-2	TRBJ2-2	CASSQTSGRPLGELFF	TGTGCCAGCAGCCAAACTAGCGGGAGGCCCCTCGGGGAGCTGTTTTTT
14	once	-	TRBV21-1	TRBJ1-1	CASAGTADWTEAFF	TGTGCCAGCGCCGGGACAGCAGATTGGACTGAAGCTTTCTTT
16	few	-	TRBV18	TRBJ2-1	CASSPPDGSSYNEQFF	TGTGCCAGCTCACCACCAGACGGGAGCTCCTACAATGAGCAGTTCTTC
16	-	-	TRBV2	TRBJ1-4	CASQYNRQGTNEKLFF	TGTGCCAGCCAATACAACCGTCAGGGAACTAATGAAAAACTGTTTTTT
16	-	TRBD1	TRBV30	TRBJ1-5	CAWSAPTGSSNQPQHF	TGTGCCTGGAGTGCCCCGACAGGGAGTAGCAATCAGCCCCAGCATTTT
12	once	-	TRBV30	TRBJ2-7	CAWIGEAYEQYF	TGTGCCTGGATCGGGGAGGCCTACGAGCAGTACTTC
14	-	-	TRBV4-3	TRBJ1-2	CASSQEGLIYGYTF	TGCGCCAGCAGCCAAGAGGGGCTGATATATGGCTACACCTTC
15	-	TRBD1	TRBV10-3	TRBJ1-2	CAISESGDRGYGYTF	TGTGCCATCAGTGAGTCTGGGGACAGGGGCTATGGCTACACCTTC
15	-	-	TRBV6-1	TRBJ2-1	CASSGGPLPYNEQFF	TGTGCCAGCAGTGGCGGGCCGCTCCCCTACAATGAGCAGTTCTTC
14	-	-	TRBV4-1	TRBJ2-7	CASSQKEVIYEQYF	TGCGCCAGCAGCCAAAAGGAGGTAATCTACGAGCAGTACTTC
14	-	-	TRBV7-8	TRBJ1-5	CASRMDSKNQPQHF	TGTGCCAGCAGGATGGACAGCAAAAATCAGCCCCAGCATTTT
17	-	TRBD2	TRBV19	TRBJ2-1	CASSVPGLAGLYDEQFF	TGTGCCAGTAGTGTTCCGGGACTAGCGGGGCTTTACGATGAGCAGTTCTTC
15	-	TRBD1	TRBV5-6	TRBJ2-7	CASSLGWTGVDEQYF	TGTGCCAGCAGCTTGGGGTGGACAGGGGTTGACGAGCAGTACTTC
14	few	-	TRBV19	TRBJ1-5	CASSMGSINQPQHF	TGTGCCAGTAGTATGGGTAGCATCAATCAGCCCCAGCATTTT
13	once	-	TRBV5-1	TRBJ2-7	CASRGTGLYEQYF	TGCGCCAGCAGGGGAACAGGGTTGTACGAGCAGTACTTC
14	-	TRBD1	TRBV11-2	TRBJ1-4	CASSLTGVNEKLFF	TGTGCCAGCAGCTTGACAGGGGTAAATGAAAAACTGTTTTTT
13	-	-	TRBV5-1	TRBJ1-1	CASSTNDRTEAFF	TGCGCCAGCAGCACTAACGACAGGACTGAAGCTTTCTTT
14	-	-	TRBV19	TRBJ1-5	CASSPGQSNQPQHF	TGTGCCAGTAGTCCAGGGCAGAGCAATCAGCCCCAGCATTTT
14	-	-	TRBV19	TRBJ1-5	CASMGAWSNQPQHF	TGTGCCAGTATGGGGGCTTGGAGCAATCAGCCCCAGCATTTT
15	-	-	TRBV7-2	TRBJ1-1	CASSFLGRANTEAFF	TGTGCCAGCAGCTTTTTGGGCAGGGCGAACACTGAAGCTTTCTTT
16	-	TRBD2	TRBV4-3	TRBJ2-1	CASSPGGLALKYEQFF	TGCGCCAGCAGCCCCGGGGGACTAGCTCTTAAATATGAGCAGTTCTTC
15	-	-	TRBV7-8	TRBJ1-1	CASSIQRGTNTEAFF	TGTGCCAGCAGTATACAAAGGGGCACGAACACTGAAGCTTTCTTT
13	-	-	TRBV19	TRBJ1-3	CASSRRGEDTIYF	TGTGCCAGTAGCCGCCGTGGGGAGGACACCATATATTTT
17	-	-	TRBV7-8	TRBJ1-5	CASSLDVGGARYRPQHF	TGTGCCAGCAGCTTAGATGTGGGGGGGGCGCGTTACCGGCCCCAGCATTTT
13	-	TRBD2	TRBV29-1	TRBJ2-5	CSVALAGKETQYF	TGCAGCGTTGCCCTAGCGGGAAAAGAGACCCAGTACTTC
17	-	TRBD2	TRBV5-1	TRBJ2-3	CASSLGLAGVGTDTQYF	TGCGCCAGCAGCTTGGGACTAGCGGGAGTAGGCACAGATACGCAGTATTTT
13	-	-	TRBV5-1	TRBJ1-1	CASSLSERTEAFF	TGCGCCAGCAGCTTGTCGGAGCGTACTGAAGCTTTCTTT
16	-	TRBD1	TRBV9	TRBJ1-2	CASSTIGTAGNYGYTF	TGTGCCAGCAGCACGATAGGGACAGCGGGTAACTATGGCTACACCTTC
15	once	TRBD1	TRBV4-2	TRBJ2-1	CASSQGRTGVGEQFF	TGTGCCAGCAGCCAAGGCCGGACAGGTGTTGGGGAGCAGTTCTTC
13	-	-	TRBV6-5	TRBJ1-2	CASRRGLTDGYTF	TGTGCCAGCAGAAGGGGACTTACGGATGGCTACACCTTC
13	few	-	TRBV11-3	TRBJ2-3	CASRGGSGDTQYF	TGTGCCAGCAGAGGAGGAAGTGGAGATACGCAGTATTTT
17	-	TRBD2	TRBV4-3	TRBJ2-3	CASSQGVWREGTDTQYF	TGCGCCAGCAGCCAAGGGGTCTGGCGGGAGGGCACAGATACGCAGTATTTT
13	-	-	TRBV7-7	TRBJ2-2	CASSLDVGGELFF	TGTGCCAGCAGCTTAGATGTCGGCGGGGAGCTGTTTTTT
15	-	TRBD2	TRBV11-2	TRBJ2-5	CASSRSGLAGETQYF	TGTGCCAGCAGCAGAAGCGGACTAGCGGGCGAGACCCAGTACTTC
15	-	-	TRBV5-1	TRBJ1-1	CASRLLGGLNTEAFF	TGCGCCAGCCGACTCCTGGGGGGGTTAAACACTGAAGCTTTCTTT
14	once	-	TRBV7-6	TRBJ1-6	CASSLTGDNSPLHF	TGTGCCAGCAGCTTAACCGGAGATAATTCACCCCTCCACTTT
15	few	-	TRBV27	TRBJ1-1	CASSSPGGGYTEAFF	TGTGCCAGCAGTTCCCCGGGAGGGGGGTACACTGAAGCTTTCTTT
15	-	-	TRBV2	TRBJ2-7	CARLKPSGHPYEQYF	TGTGCCAGACTAAAGCCTTCGGGACACCCCTACGAGCAGTACTTC
10	-	-	TRBV29-1	TRBJ1-1	CSAGNTEAFF	TGCAGCGCAGGGAACACTGAAGCTTTCTTT
14	-	-	TRBV2	TRBJ1-5	CASSPLGVNQPQHF	TGTGCCAGCAGTCCCCTTGGAGTAAATCAGCCCCAGCATTTT
14	-	TRBD1	TRBV6-1	TRBJ2-5	CASRTRGRGETQYF	TGTGCCAGCAGAACCAGGGGGCGCGGCGAGACCCAGTACTTC
15	-	-	TRBV21-1	TRBJ1-5	CASSKEGGMNQPQHF	TGTGCCAGCAGCAAAGAGGGAGGTATGAATCAGCCCCAGCATTTT
14	-	TRBD1	TRBV4-1	TRBJ1-5	CASSQGQGIQPQHF	TGCGCCAGCAGCCAGGGACAGGGTATCCAGCCCCAGCATTTT